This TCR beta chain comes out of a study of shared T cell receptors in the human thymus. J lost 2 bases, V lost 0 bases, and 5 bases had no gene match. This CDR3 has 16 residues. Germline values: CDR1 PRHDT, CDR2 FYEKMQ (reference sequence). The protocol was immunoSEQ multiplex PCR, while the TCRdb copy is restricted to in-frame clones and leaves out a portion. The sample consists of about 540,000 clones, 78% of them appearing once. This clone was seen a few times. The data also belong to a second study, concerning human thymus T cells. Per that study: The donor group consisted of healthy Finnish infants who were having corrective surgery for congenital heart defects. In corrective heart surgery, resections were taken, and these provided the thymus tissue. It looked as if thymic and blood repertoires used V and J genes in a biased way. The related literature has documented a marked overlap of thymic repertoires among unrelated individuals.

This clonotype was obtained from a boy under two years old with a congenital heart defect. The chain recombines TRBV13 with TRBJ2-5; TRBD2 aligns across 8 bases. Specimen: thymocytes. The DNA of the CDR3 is TGTGCCAGCAGCTTAGGCACGGGGGGGATTCAAGAGACCCAGTACTTC. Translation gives CASSLGTGGIQETQYF.